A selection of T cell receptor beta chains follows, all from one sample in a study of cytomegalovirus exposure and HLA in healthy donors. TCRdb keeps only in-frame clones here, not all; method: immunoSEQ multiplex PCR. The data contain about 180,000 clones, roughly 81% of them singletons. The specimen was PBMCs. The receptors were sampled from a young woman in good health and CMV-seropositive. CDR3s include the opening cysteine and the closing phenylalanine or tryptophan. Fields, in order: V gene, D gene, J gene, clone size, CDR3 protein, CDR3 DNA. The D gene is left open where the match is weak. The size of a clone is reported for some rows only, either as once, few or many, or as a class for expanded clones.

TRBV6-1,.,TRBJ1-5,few,CASSVGGIRYSNQPQHF,TGTGCCAGCAGTGTTGGCGGTATTAGATATAGCAATCAGCCCCAGCATTTT
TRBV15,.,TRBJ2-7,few,CATSREGGPSSYEQYF,TGTGCCACCAGCAGAGAAGGAGGGCCAAGCTCCTACGAGCAGTACTTC
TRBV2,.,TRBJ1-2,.,CASSEAVGHQGYTF,TGTGCCAGCAGTGAAGCGGTGGGGCATCAAGGCTACACCTTC
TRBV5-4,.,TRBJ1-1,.,CASSSRLGTEAFF,TGTGCCAGCAGCTCCAGGTTGGGCACTGAAGCTTTCTTT
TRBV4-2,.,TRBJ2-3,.,CASSQAVESFTDTQYF,TGTGCCAGCAGCCAAGCGGTAGAAAGTTTCACAGATACGCAGTATTTT
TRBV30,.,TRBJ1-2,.,CAWSLARDYGYTF,TGTGCCTGGAGCCTTGCCAGGGATTATGGCTACACCTTC
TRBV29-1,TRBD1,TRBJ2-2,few,CSVGTGYGPGELFF,TGCAGCGTGGGGACAGGGTATGGTCCCGGGGAGCTGTTTTTT
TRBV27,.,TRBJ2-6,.,CASSLEGWGRTGANVLTF,TGTGCCAGCAGTTTAGAGGGGTGGGGGCGAACTGGGGCCAACGTCCTGACTTTC
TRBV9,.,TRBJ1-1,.,CASSPRFLDSTEAFF,TGTGCCAGCAGCCCCCGGTTTCTAGATTCCACTGAAGCTTTCTTT
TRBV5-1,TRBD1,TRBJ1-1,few,CASSKGQAGTEAFF,TGCGCCAGCAGCAAGGGACAGGCTGGCACTGAAGCTTTCTTT
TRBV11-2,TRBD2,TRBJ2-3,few,CASIDRGRVPTDTQYF,TGTGCCAGCATCGACCGGGGGAGGGTTCCCACAGATACGCAGTATTTT
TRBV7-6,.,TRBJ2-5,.,CASSSPGREETQYF,TGTGCCAGCAGCTCCCCGGGTAGAGAAGAGACCCAGTACTTC
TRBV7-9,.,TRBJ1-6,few,CASSLDFYNSPLHF,TGTGCCAGCAGCTTAGACTTCTATAATTCACCCCTCCACTTT
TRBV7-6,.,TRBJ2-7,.,CASSLWGEGGEQYF,TGTGCCAGCAGCTTATGGGGAGAGGGCGGCGAGCAGTACTTC
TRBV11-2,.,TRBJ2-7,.,CASSPPGTLSYEQYF,TGTGCCAGCAGCCCCCCCGGGACACTTTCCTACGAGCAGTACTTC
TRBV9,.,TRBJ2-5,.,CASSVGGNLQETQYF,TGTGCCAGCAGCGTTGGGGGGAATCTCCAAGAGACCCAGTACTTC
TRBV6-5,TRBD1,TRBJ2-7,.,CANSPSPGQAEQYF,TGTGCCAACAGCCCCTCGCCAGGACAGGCCGAGCAGTACTTC
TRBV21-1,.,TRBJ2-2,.,CASSNLRTTNTGELFF,TGTGCCAGCAGCAATCTTCGCACAACGAACACCGGGGAGCTGTTTTTT
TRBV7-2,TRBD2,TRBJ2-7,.,CASSLGGGSSYEQYF,TGTGCCAGCAGCTTAGGCGGGGGGAGCTCCTACGAGCAGTACTTC
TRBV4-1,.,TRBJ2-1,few,CASSQPRLDNEQFF,TGCGCCAGCAGCCAACCGAGGCTAGACAATGAGCAGTTCTTC
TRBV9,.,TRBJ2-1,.,CASSVGGGYNEQFF,TGTGCCAGCAGCGTAGGAGGCGGATACAATGAGCAGTTCTTC
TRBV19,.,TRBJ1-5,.,CASNGANSNQPQHF,TGTGCCAGTAATGGGGCGAATAGCAATCAGCCCCAGCATTTT
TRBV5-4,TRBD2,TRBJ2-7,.,CASSPPKTSGGLFEQYF,TGTGCCAGCAGCCCCCCGAAGACTAGCGGGGGGCTCTTCGAGCAGTACTTC
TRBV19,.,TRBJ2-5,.,CASSARGRVLLETQYF,TGTGCCAGTAGTGCCAGGGGTAGAGTTCTCCTGGAAACCCAGTACTTC
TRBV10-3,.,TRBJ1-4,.,CAIQPEGNEKLFF,TGTGCCATCCAGCCGGAGGGAAATGAAAAACTGTTTTTT
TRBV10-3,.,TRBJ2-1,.,CAISESSPQQFF,TGTGCCATCAGTGAGTCCTCCCCCCAGCAGTTCTTC
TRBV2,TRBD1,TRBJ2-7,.,CASSQTGHEQYF,TGTGCCAGCAGTCAGACAGGGCACGAGCAGTACTTC
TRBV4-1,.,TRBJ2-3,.,CASSPSRDTGTDTQYF,TGCGCCAGCAGCCCTTCCCGGGACACAGGCACAGATACGCAGTATTTT
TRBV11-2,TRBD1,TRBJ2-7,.,CASSSLRDRGYEQYF,TGTGCCAGCAGCTCTCTACGGGACAGGGGCTACGAGCAGTACTTC
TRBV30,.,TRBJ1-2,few,CAWRQGAGYTF,TGTGCCTGGAGGCAAGGGGCGGGCTACACCTTC
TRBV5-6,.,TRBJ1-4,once,CASTLLGAKLFF,TGTGCCAGCACCCTTCTGGGGGCAAAACTGTTTTTT
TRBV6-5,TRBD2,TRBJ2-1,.,CASSYGGGNEQFF,TGTGCCAGCAGTTACGGGGGGGGAAATGAGCAGTTCTTC
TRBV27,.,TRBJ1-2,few,CASIALSQGPRGYTF,TGTGCCAGCATCGCCCTATCACAGGGTCCGAGGGGCTACACCTTC
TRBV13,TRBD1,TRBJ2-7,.,CASSNVQGNEQYF,TGTGCCAGCAGCAACGTACAGGGGAACGAGCAGTACTTC
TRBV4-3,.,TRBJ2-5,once,CASSQGGVTETQYF,TGCGCCAGCAGCCAAGGCGGGGTAACGGAGACCCAGTACTTC
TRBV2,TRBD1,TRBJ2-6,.,CASSRDRDYSGANVLTF,TGTGCCAGCAGTCGGGACAGGGACTACTCTGGGGCCAACGTCCTGACTTTC
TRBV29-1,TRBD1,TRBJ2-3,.,CSVEGIRDSDTDTQYF,TGCAGCGTTGAAGGCATTAGGGACAGTGACACAGATACGCAGTATTTT
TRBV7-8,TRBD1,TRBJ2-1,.,CASSSWTGSSYNEQFF,TGTGCCAGCAGCTCTTGGACAGGTTCATCCTACAATGAGCAGTTCTTC
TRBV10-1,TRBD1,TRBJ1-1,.,CASADRVNTEAFF,TGCGCCAGCGCGGACAGGGTCAACACTGAAGCTTTCTTT
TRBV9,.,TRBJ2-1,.,CASSPGGEQFF,TGTGCCAGCAGCCCCGGGGGTGAGCAGTTCTTC